The T cell receptor (beta chain) under discussion was sequenced for a study of regulatory T cells in long-lasting Graves disease. Construction of TCR beta libraries relied on iRepertoire HTBI primers and on Arm-PCR targeting CDR3 regions. TCRdb fed the multiplex PCR reads into MiXCR, producing one record per CDR3 protein. Of some 560,000 distinct CDR3 sequences in the sample, 15% to 20% were seen once. This clonotype came up many times. Time point meaning: newly diagnosed GD, antithyroid drugs for less than 3 months. From PBMCs, RNA was extracted and then used to make the TCR library. This CDR3 has 13 residues. The germline V gene has CDR1 LGHDT and CDR2 YNNKEL (reference sequence). Trimming shortened V by 1 base and J by 8 bases, and 9 bases separated the two germline ends. These data were likewise used in another study, on T cells in Graves' hyperthyroidism and ophthalmopathy.

The chain uses TRBV3-1 and TRBJ1-5; D gene unclear. Sample: peripheral blood mononuclear cells (PBMCs), taken at new diagnosis, from a patient treated with antithyroid drugs. This TCR came from a woman aged 35-65 years with Graves disease. The CDR3 sequence: CASSQGEGEPQHF. CDR3 DNA: TGTGCCAGCAGCCAAGGGGAGGGTGAGCCCCAGCATTTT.